This T cell receptor beta chain was documented in a study of early T cells in non-severe SARS-CoV-2 infection. Looking at the study overall: Chains stayed unpaired after sequencing of bulk RNA from unsorted whole blood. Study observations and caveats: The study's VDJdb matching favored anti-spike CD8 responses and missed private and CD4 specificities.

Unique molecular identifiers were attached to individual cDNA molecules. TCRdb independently ran MiXCR on the 5' RACE reads; one entry per CDR3 protein. Altogether around 53,000 distinct CDR3 sequences are present, around 10% being singletons, with the ten largest covering roughly 8.3%. CDR3 size: 13 residues. Germline V lookup: CDR1 SGHAT, CDR2 FQNNGV. Trimming left V 8 bases short and J 2 bases short, with 11 bases between. There are a few counts of this clonotype. What it binds is not known. The source of this sequence is an adult who was a healthcare worker with PCR-confirmed SARS-CoV-2 infection or an uninfected control (not recorded which). The chain recombines TRBV11-2 with TRBJ2-3; D not certain. Sequencing was carried out using whole blood. This chain's CDR3 is CASLLTYTDTQYF. In DNA form, the CDR3 reads TGTGCCAGCCTTTTGACTTACACAGATACGCAGTATTTT.